This entry features one T cell receptor beta chain sequence. Its target is not known. Sorting defined conventional CD4 T cells as CD4+CD127+. As originally analysed: Pooled conventional T cells gave 95,000 to 120,000 patient and around 1.3x10^5 donor TCRbeta sequences. The protocol was immunoSEQ multiplex PCR, while the TCRdb copy is restricted to in-frame clones and leaves out a portion. That table supplies the V and J calls and clone size; D and trimming were determined from the DNA. Of about 23,000 clones listed, roughly 98% were seen once; the top ten hold about 0.17%. This entry comes from a study of B cell selection in AIRE deficiency. Study-wide points: Shared Treg sequences had shorter CDR3s, biased toward rearrangements with few non-templated insertions. Only 9.3% of a few thousand shared Treg sequences were patient-specific; about 30% healthy-specific.

The CDR3 covers 17 residues. J was trimmed by 3 bases and V by 1 base; bases with no gene match: 8. From germline, CDR1 is GTSNPN and CDR2 SVGIG (reference sequence). The clonotype originates from a human donor with AIRE deficiency. This chain links TRBV30 with TRBJ2-7; TRBD2 agrees at 14 bases. The sequenced sample was conventional CD4+ T cells sorted from PBMCs. The chain's CDR3 is CAWSGRRTSGGYYEQYF. The DNA for the CDR3 is TGTGCCTGGAGTGGACGCCGGACTAGCGGGGGGTACTACGAGCAGTACTTC. The complete variable domain, with remaining parts taken from reference TRBV30 and TRBJ2-7, reads SQTIHQWPATLVQPVGSPLSLECTVEGTSNPNLYWYRQAAGRGLQLLFYSVGIGQISSEVPQNLSASRPQDRQFILSSKKLLLSDSGFYLCAWSGRRTSGGYYEQYFGPGTRLTVT.